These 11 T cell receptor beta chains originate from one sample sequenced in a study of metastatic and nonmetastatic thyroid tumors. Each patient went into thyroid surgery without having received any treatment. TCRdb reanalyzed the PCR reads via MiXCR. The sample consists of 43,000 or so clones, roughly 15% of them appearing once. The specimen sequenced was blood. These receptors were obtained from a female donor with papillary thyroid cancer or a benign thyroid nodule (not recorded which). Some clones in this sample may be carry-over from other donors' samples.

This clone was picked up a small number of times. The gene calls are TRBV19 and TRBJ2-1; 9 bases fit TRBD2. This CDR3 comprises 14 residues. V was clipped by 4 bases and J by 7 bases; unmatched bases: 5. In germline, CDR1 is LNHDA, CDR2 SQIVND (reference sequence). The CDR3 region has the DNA TGTGCCAGTAGTAGCGGGAGGGCCAAAAATGAGCAGTTCTTC. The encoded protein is CASSSGRAKNEQFF.

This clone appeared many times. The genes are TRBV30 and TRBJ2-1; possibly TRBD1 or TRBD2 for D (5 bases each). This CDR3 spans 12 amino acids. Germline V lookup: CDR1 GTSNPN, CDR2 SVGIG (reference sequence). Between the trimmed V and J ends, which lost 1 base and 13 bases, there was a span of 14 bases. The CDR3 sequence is CAWSGGVLTQFF. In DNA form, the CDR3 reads TGTGCCTGGAGTGGAGGGGTACTGACACAGTTCTTC.

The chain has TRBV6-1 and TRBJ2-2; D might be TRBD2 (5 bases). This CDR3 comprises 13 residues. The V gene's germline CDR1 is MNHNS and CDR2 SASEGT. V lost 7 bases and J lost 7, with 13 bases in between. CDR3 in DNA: TGTGCCAGCACCCTACCCGGGATCGGGGAGCTGTTTTTT. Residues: CASTLPGIGELFF.

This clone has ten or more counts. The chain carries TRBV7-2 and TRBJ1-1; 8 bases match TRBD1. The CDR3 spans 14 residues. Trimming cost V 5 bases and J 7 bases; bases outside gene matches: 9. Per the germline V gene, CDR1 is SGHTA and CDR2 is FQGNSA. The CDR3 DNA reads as TGTGCCAGCAGCAGGGGACAGGTTAGGGGTGAAGCTTTCTTT. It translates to CASSRGQVRGEAFF.

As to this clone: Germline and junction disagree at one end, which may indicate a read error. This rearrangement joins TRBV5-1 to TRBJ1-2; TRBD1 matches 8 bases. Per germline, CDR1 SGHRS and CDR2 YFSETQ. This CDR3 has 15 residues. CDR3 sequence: CASSSRTGSNYGHCF. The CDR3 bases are TGCGCCAGCAGCTCCAGGACAGGGTCTAACTATGGACACTGCTTC.

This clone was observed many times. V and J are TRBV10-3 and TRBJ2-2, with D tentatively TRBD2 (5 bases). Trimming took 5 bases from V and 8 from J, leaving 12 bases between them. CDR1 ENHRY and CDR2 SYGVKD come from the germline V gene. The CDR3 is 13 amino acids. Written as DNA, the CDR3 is TGTGCCATCAGTAGGGCGGGCCAAGGGGAGCTGTTTTTT. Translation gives CAISRAGQGELFF.

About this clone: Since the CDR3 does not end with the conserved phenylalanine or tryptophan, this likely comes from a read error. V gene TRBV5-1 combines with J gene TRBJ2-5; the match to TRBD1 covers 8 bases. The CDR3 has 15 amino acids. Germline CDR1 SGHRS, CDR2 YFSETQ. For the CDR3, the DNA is TGCGCCAGCAGCTTGATACAGGGGGAAGGAGAGACACAGTACTTA. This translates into CASSLIQGEGETQYL.

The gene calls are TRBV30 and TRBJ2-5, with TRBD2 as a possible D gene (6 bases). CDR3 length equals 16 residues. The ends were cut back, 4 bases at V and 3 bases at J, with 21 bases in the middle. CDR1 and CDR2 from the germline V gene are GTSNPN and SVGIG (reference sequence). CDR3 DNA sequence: TGTGCCTGGACCCCCCTCGGGGGACTCGGAAAAGAGACCCAGTACTTC. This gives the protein CAWTPLGGLGKETQYF.

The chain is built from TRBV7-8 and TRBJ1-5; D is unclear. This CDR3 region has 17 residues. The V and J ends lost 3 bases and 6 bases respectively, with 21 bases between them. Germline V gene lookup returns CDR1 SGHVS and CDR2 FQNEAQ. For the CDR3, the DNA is TGTGCCAGCAGCTTTGGAGCCGTAACGGGAAAAGGTCAGCCCCAGCATTTT. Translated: CASSFGAVTGKGQPQHF.

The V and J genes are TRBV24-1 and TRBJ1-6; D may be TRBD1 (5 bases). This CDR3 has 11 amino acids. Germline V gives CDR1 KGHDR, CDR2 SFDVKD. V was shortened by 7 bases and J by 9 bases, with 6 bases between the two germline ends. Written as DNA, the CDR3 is TGTGCCACCAGGAGGGGTTCACCCCTCCACTTT. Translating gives CATRRGSPLHF.

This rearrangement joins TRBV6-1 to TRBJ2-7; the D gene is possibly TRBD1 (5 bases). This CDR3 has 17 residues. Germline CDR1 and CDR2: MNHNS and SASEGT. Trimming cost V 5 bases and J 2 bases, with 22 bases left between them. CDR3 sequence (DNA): TGTGCCAGCAGTTTCGCCTATAGCTACACAGGCACCTACGAGCAGTACTTC. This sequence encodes CASSFAYSYTGTYEQYF.